These 19 T cell receptor beta chains were all obtained from the same sample, sequenced in a study of shared clonotypes between healthy human individuals. Here immunoSEQ multiplex PCR was the method, and the copy in TCRdb shows in-frame clones only, minus some. The top ten hold 0.3% to 0.4% of the sample, which has fewer than 3 million clones, under 95% seen once. The material sequenced was naive CD4+ T cells from PBMCs. Subset reported: CD45RA+ positively selected. Source of these receptors: a man in his late teens or twenties in good health. Some clones in this sample may be carry-over from other donors' samples.

This clone was seen a single time. The chain links TRBV19 to TRBJ2-1, with 13 bases lining up with TRBD2. V dropped 2 bases and J dropped 10; count of bases not matched to a gene: 2. The CDR3 sequence is 14 residues long. Germline CDR1 is LNHDA and CDR2 is SQIVND (reference sequence). The CDR3 DNA is TGTGCCAGTAGTATAATGGGACTAGCGGGAGAGCAGTTCTTC. Translation: CASSIMGLAGEQFF.

V and J are TRBV5-1 and TRBJ1-5, with D hard to call. The V end lost 0 bases, the J end lost 1 base, and 8 bases lay between the germline ends. From germline, CDR1 is SGHRS and CDR2 YFSETQ. This CDR3 is built from 15 residues. The chain's CDR3 is CASSLGPISNQPQHF. In nucleotides, the CDR3 is TGCGCCAGCAGCTTGGGGCCGATAAGCAATCAGCCCCAGCATTTT.

There are a few counts of this clone. The rearrangement uses TRBV27 and TRBJ2-7; 12 bases are a match to TRBD1. The CDR3 has 14 amino acids. The V gene end was trimmed by 6 bases and the J gene end by 9 bases; junction bases not matched to a gene: 9. Germline V gene sequence: CDR1 MNHEY, CDR2 SMNVEV (reference sequence). The CDR3 nucleotides read TGTGCCAGCAGGGGACAGGGGGCCCGAACGGGGCAGTACTTC. Its translation: CASRGQGARTGQYF.

This clone was seen only once. The rearrangement joins TRBV6-1 to TRBJ1-2; 8 bases align to TRBD1. CDR1 MNHNS and CDR2 SASEGT come from the germline V gene. CDR3 length: 14 residues. With 6 bases clipped from V and 0 bases from J, the junction kept 3 bases outside the gene matches. CDR3 DNA: TGTGCCAGCAGGGAACAGGGGGCTAACTATGGCTACACCTTC. It encodes CASREQGANYGYTF.

The chain is built from TRBV7-8 and TRBJ1-3; 7 positions match TRBD1. Germline V gene sequence: CDR1 SGHVS, CDR2 FQNEAQ. The length of the CDR3 is 16 residues. V shed 5 bases and J 6 bases; nucleotides not matched to a gene: 13. The chain's CDR3 is CASSMGGDRVVNTIYF. CDR3 DNA: TGTGCCAGCAGCATGGGAGGAGACAGGGTTGTAAACACCATATATTTT.

This chain uses TRBV5-1 with TRBJ1-3, with unresolved D. CDR1 SGHRS and CDR2 YFSETQ come from the germline V gene. The ends were cut back, 1 base at V and 0 bases at J, with 5 bases in the middle. The CDR3 is 14 amino acids. This CDR3 is CASSLPFSGNTIYF. CDR3 bases: TGCGCCAGCAGCTTGCCCTTCTCTGGAAACACCATATATTTT. The full variable domain, completed using reference TRBV5-1 and TRBJ1-3, is KAGVTQTPRYLIKTRGQQVTLSCSPISGHRSVSWYQQTPGQGLQFLFEYFSETQRNKGNFPGRFSGRQFSNSRSEMNVSTLELGDSALYLCASSLPFSGNTIYFGEGSWLTVV.

The table lists this clone with a count of one. The chain carries TRBV21-1 and TRBJ2-3; the table's D call TRBD2 went unverified against the DNA. TRBV21-1 is recorded as a pseudogene. The CDR3 totals 16 residues. The CDR3 DNA sequence: TGTGCCTGCAGCGAGGGGAGGGCAGGACTCACAGATACGCAGTATTTT. It codes for CACSEGRAGLTDTQYF.

This chain's CDR3 is CASSLGGPFSTDTQYF. CDR3 DNA sequence: TGCGCCAGCAGCTTGGGGGGCCCCTTTAGCACAGATACGCAGTATTTT. This chain joins TRBV5-1 and TRBJ2-3; D is perhaps TRBD1 (5 bases). The germline V gene encodes CDR1 SGHRS and CDR2 YFSETQ. With 0 bases removed from V and 0 bases from J, the gap between germline ends came to 11 bases. This CDR3 has 16 amino acids.

In this sample, this clone turned up once. The V and J genes are TRBV5-8 and TRBJ2-5; D not certain. Germline CDR1 and CDR2: SGHTS and YDEGEE. With 2 bases removed from V and 5 bases from J, the gap between germline ends came to 7 bases. The CDR3 loop spans 12 amino acids. Written as DNA, the CDR3 is TGTGCCAGCAGCTTAGGGCAGGAGACCCAGTACTTC. It is translated as CASSLGQETQYF.

This chain joins TRBV2 and TRBJ2-2; D is undetermined. There are 14 residues in the CDR3. Trimming left V 4 bases short and J 2 bases short, with 8 bases between. CDR1 and CDR2 from the germline V gene are SNHLY and FYNNEI. The CDR3 bases are TGTGCCAGCAGTGGATCCCGCAACACCGGGGAGCTGTTTTTT. Translating it yields CASSGSRNTGELFF.

In this sample, this clone turned up once. The chain links TRBV7-2 to TRBJ2-7; a weak D match, TRBD1 (6 bases). Trimming took 1 base from V and 3 from J, leaving 22 bases between them. CDR3 length: 18 amino acids. Germline V gene lookup returns CDR1 SGHTA and CDR2 FQGNSA. For the CDR3, the DNA is TGTGCCAGCAGCTTAGGGGGCCCCCTTACAGGGCTTGACTACGAGCAGTACTTC. This codes for CASSLGGPLTGLDYEQYF.

The chain combines TRBV10-3 with TRBJ2-7, with 7 bases fitting TRBD2. The V gene's germline CDR1 is ENHRY and CDR2 SYGVKD. The CDR3 has 16 residues. Germline trimming cut 0 bases from V and 5 bases from J; bases unmatched to any gene: 10. The CDR3 DNA reads TGTGCCATCAGTGAGTCGTTCGGCGGGAGCCGGGACGAGCAGTACTTC. Its protein is CAISESFGGSRDEQYF.

The CDR3 DNA reads as TGCAGCGTATCGACAGGGGTGGAAAAACTGTTTTTT. Translating gives CSVSTGVEKLFF. The chain combines TRBV29-1 with TRBJ1-4; TRBD1 aligns across 8 bases. The germline CDR1 and CDR2 sequences are SQVTM and ANQGSEA. The junction had 5 bases not matched to a gene; V was cut back by 6 bases and J by 8 bases. The CDR3 extends over 12 amino acids.

The chain carries TRBV9 and TRBJ2-1; 9 positions match TRBD2. This CDR3 comprises 20 residues. V was pared by 0 bases and J by 0 bases, with 13 bases of the junction left unmatched. From germline, CDR1 is SGDLS and CDR2 YYNGEE. CDR3 sequence reads: CASSVGGASGTPYSYNEQFF. The DNA for the CDR3 is TGTGCCAGCAGCGTAGGGGGGGCTAGCGGGACTCCTTACTCCTACAATGAGCAGTTCTTC.

This rearrangement joins TRBV7-9 to TRBJ2-3, with D perhaps matching TRBD1 or TRBD2 (5 bases each). Germline V gives CDR1 SEHNR, CDR2 FQNEAQ (reference sequence). The V gene lost 8 bases and the J gene lost 0 bases, with 9 bases spanning the gap. The CDR3 runs to 13 residues. CDR3 DNA: TGTGCCAGCGGGGGAATGAGCACAGATACGCAGTATTTT. Residues: CASGGMSTDTQYF.

Comment on this clone: Other DNA sequences in the sample encode the same CDR3. This chain uses TRBV5-1 with TRBJ2-5; D not certain. Per the germline V gene, CDR1 is SGHRS and CDR2 is YFSETQ. The ends were cut back, 2 bases at V and 4 bases at J, with 9 bases in the middle. The CDR3 contains 13 residues. This CDR3 is CASSLRLGETQYF. CDR3 nucleotide sequence: TGCGCCAGCAGCTTAAGACTGGGAGAGACCCAGTACTTC.

This chain connects TRBV27 to TRBJ2-1; 12 positions match TRBD2. Germline V gene lookup returns CDR1 MNHEY and CDR2 SMNVEV (reference sequence). The CDR3 contains 16 residues. The V segment lost 0 bases and the J segment 9 bases; nucleotides outside the gene matches: 6. The CDR3 protein is CASSLSSLAGGSEQFF. The CDR3 DNA follows: TGTGCCAGCAGTTTATCTTCACTAGCGGGAGGCAGTGAGCAGTTCTTC.

The chain uses TRBV15 and TRBJ2-2, with TRBD2 identical over 8 bases. This CDR3 spans 18 amino acids. Germline assignment: CDR1 LNHNV and CDR2 YYDKDF (reference sequence). The J segment lost 5 bases and the V segment lost 4 bases, leaving 15 bases of the junction unmatched. CDR3 DNA sequence: TGTGCCACCAGCATACCTCTAGCGGGTGGATTTGGGACCGGGGAGCTGTTTTTT. Its protein is CATSIPLAGGFGTGELFF.

This CDR3 reads CASSLSQENTEAFF. DNA of the CDR3: TGTGCCAGCAGCTTATCACAGGAGAACACTGAAGCTTTCTTT. The chain links TRBV7-6 to TRBJ1-1; weak D call: TRBD1 (5 bases). Germline-derived CDR1 and CDR2 are SGHVS and FNYEAQ. The V end was cut by 2 bases, the J end by 1 base, with 8 bases between. This CDR3 spans 14 amino acids.